This T cell receptor (beta chain) appears in the sequencing data of a study of shared clonotypes between healthy human individuals. Whole-study context: The donor group consisted of two women and three men, aged 18 to 49.

Positively selected for CCR7, the CD45RO-negative cells used as naive CD8 cells excluded terminally differentiated effector memory CD45RA+ cells. Study findings and constraints: Roughly 5% of naive CD4 clonotypes were shared across several donors. Clonotypes shared by all four donors outscored non-shared clonotypes in generation probability.

V gave up 1 base and J gave up 5 bases; unmatched junction bases: 6. This CDR3 has 15 residues. Germline V lookup: CDR1 SGHRS, CDR2 YFSETQ. Across several immunoSEQ plates, the genomic DNA of each subset was split evenly. Profiling relied on immunoSEQ multiplex PCR, and the TCRdb table lists in-frame clones only, not all of them. The profile covers approximately 650,000 clones, with over 95% appearing a single time and 0.11% taken by the ten largest. About this clone: Its specificity is not known.

The TCR originated in a woman aged 25 to 45 in good health. The sequenced sample was naive CD8+ T cells sorted from blood. V is TRBV5-1 and J is TRBJ2-1, with 7 bases aligning to TRBD2. CDR3 region: CASSLWEGLDNEQFF. The CDR3 DNA sequence: TGCGCCAGCAGCTTGTGGGAGGGCCTTGACAATGAGCAGTTCTTC. Complete variable domain (other parts from reference TRBV5-1 and TRBJ2-1): KAGVTQTPRYLIKTRGQQVTLSCSPISGHRSVSWYQQTPGQGLQFLFEYFSETQRNKGNFPGRFSGRQFSNSRSEMNVSTLELGDSALYLCASSLWEGLDNEQFFGPGTRLTVL.